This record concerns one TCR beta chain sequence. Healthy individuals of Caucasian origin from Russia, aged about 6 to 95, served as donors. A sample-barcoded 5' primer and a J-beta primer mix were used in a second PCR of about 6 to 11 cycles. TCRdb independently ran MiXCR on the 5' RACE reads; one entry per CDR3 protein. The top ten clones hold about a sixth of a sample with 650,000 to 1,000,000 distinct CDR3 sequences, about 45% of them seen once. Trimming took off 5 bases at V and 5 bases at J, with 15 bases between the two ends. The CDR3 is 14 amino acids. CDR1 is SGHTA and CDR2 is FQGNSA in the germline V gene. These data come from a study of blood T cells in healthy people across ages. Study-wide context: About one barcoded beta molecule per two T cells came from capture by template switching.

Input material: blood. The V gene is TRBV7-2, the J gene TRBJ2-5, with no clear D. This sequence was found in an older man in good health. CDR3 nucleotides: TGTGCCAGCAGCCCCTCGGGTGGGATCGAGACCCAGTACTTC. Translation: CASSPSGGIETQYF.